This is a list of T cell receptor beta chains from one sample in a study of OX40 agonist ivuxolimab in advanced cancers. TCRdb's table, derived via immunoSEQ multiplex PCR, lists solely in-frame clones and lacks some. The table includes approximately 86,000 clones, 70% to 90% detected once. The input for sequencing was CD4+ or CD8+ T cells sorted from blood, taken in a trial of the OX40 agonist ivuxolimab. These receptors were collected from an adult with an advanced solid tumor such as melanoma, head and neck, liver or kidney cancer. Both conserved end residues are part of each CDR3. Each record gives: CDR3 protein, CDR3 DNA, D gene, J gene, clone size, V gene. A D gene is named only where the DNA matches it firmly. Size is stated for part of the rows, as once, few or many counts, or as a class when the clone is expanded.

CDR3aa: CASSFILASSYEQYF
CDR3nt: TGTGCCAGCAGCTTTATCCTAGCTAGCTCCTACGAGCAGTACTTC
d_gene: NA
j_gene: TRBJ2-7
abundance: once
v_gene: TRBV7-2

CDR3aa: CASSRGAGINEQFF
CDR3nt: TGTGCCAGTTCCCGCGGAGCGGGGATCAATGAGCAGTTCTTC
d_gene: TRBD2
j_gene: TRBJ2-1
abundance: NA
v_gene: TRBV6-6

CDR3aa: CASSQNYDFYGYTF
CDR3nt: TGTGCCAGCAGCCAAAACTACGACTTCTATGGCTACACCTTC
d_gene: NA
j_gene: TRBJ1-2
abundance: NA
v_gene: TRBV11-1

CDR3aa: CASSRQGASSYNEQFF
CDR3nt: TGTGCCAGTAGTCGACAGGGCGCGAGCTCCTACAATGAGCAGTTCTTC
d_gene: TRBD1
j_gene: TRBJ2-1
abundance: NA
v_gene: TRBV19

CDR3aa: CASSLDPSGRYNEQFF
CDR3nt: TGTGCCAGCAGCCTCGATCCTAGCGGGAGATACAATGAGCAGTTCTTC
d_gene: TRBD2
j_gene: TRBJ2-1
abundance: NA
v_gene: TRBV4-2

CDR3aa: CASTTSGGKPQHF
CDR3nt: TGTGCCAGCACCACCTCGGGGGGTAAGCCCCAGCATTTT
d_gene: NA
j_gene: TRBJ1-5
abundance: once
v_gene: TRBV6-4

CDR3aa: CASRSGLAGSSYNEQFF
CDR3nt: TGTGCCAGTAGATCCGGACTAGCCGGGAGCTCCTACAATGAGCAGTTCTTC
d_gene: TRBD2
j_gene: TRBJ2-1
abundance: NA
v_gene: TRBV19

CDR3aa: CASSFGLNNEQFF
CDR3nt: TGTGCCAGCAGCTTCGGACTTAACAATGAGCAGTTCTTC
d_gene: NA
j_gene: TRBJ2-1
abundance: few
v_gene: TRBV11-2

CDR3aa: CASSFVPNTEAFF
CDR3nt: TGTGCCAGCAGTTTTGTCCCGAACACTGAAGCTTTCTTT
d_gene: NA
j_gene: TRBJ1-1
abundance: NA
v_gene: TRBV27

CDR3aa: CASSPPLGTEAFF
CDR3nt: TGTGCCAGTAGTCCTCCTCTAGGCACTGAAGCTTTCTTT
d_gene: NA
j_gene: TRBJ1-1
abundance: NA
v_gene: TRBV19

CDR3aa: CASSPDYTYNEQFF
CDR3nt: TGTGCCAGCTCACCGGACTACACCTACAATGAGCAGTTCTTC
d_gene: NA
j_gene: TRBJ2-1
abundance: few
v_gene: TRBV18

CDR3aa: CASSLAGHSYEQYF
CDR3nt: TGTGCCAGCAGCTTAGCCGGACATTCCTACGAGCAGTACTTC
d_gene: NA
j_gene: TRBJ2-7
abundance: NA
v_gene: TRBV7-9

CDR3aa: CASSLGPGETQYF
CDR3nt: TGCGCCAGCAGCTTGGGGCCTGGGGAGACCCAGTACTTC
d_gene: NA
j_gene: TRBJ2-5
abundance: NA
v_gene: TRBV5-1

CDR3aa: CATSVAGVREGYTF
CDR3nt: TGTGCCACTTCAGTGGCAGGGGTAAGGGAAGGCTACACCTTC
d_gene: NA
j_gene: TRBJ1-2
abundance: few
v_gene: TRBV7-9

CDR3aa: CASSVMNTEAFF
CDR3nt: TGCGCCAGCAGTGTGATGAACACTGAAGCTTTCTTT
d_gene: NA
j_gene: TRBJ1-1
abundance: few
v_gene: TRBV10-2

CDR3aa: CAWSVGSSGNTIYF
CDR3nt: TGTGCCTGGAGTGTCGGTAGCTCTGGAAACACCATATATTTT
d_gene: NA
j_gene: TRBJ1-3
abundance: NA
v_gene: TRBV30

CDR3aa: CASSRRDRDPYEQYF
CDR3nt: TGTGCCAGCAGTCGCCGGGACAGGGACCCCTACGAGCAGTACTTC
d_gene: TRBD1
j_gene: TRBJ2-7
abundance: NA
v_gene: TRBV27

CDR3aa: CASSKTRLNTEAFF
CDR3nt: TGTGCCAGCAGTAAGACCAGGCTGAACACTGAAGCTTTCTTT
d_gene: NA
j_gene: TRBJ1-1
abundance: NA
v_gene: TRBV6-1

CDR3aa: CASSLKNTGELFF
CDR3nt: TGTGCTAGCAGCTTGAAGAACACCGGGGAGCTGTTTTTT
d_gene: NA
j_gene: TRBJ2-2
abundance: NA
v_gene: TRBV7-7

CDR3aa: CASSLKGEMRNEQFF
CDR3nt: TGTGCCAGCAGCTTAAAGGGAGAGATGAGGAATGAGCAGTTCTTC
d_gene: NA
j_gene: TRBJ2-1
abundance: NA
v_gene: TRBV7-6

CDR3aa: CASTTGLADTGELFF
CDR3nt: TGTGCCAGCACCACCGGACTAGCGGACACCGGGGAGCTGTTTTTT
d_gene: TRBD2
j_gene: TRBJ2-2
abundance: NA
v_gene: TRBV5-4

CDR3aa: CASSIAAGQSYEQYF
CDR3nt: TGTGCCAGTAGTATAGCCGCAGGACAGTCCTACGAGCAGTACTTC
d_gene: NA
j_gene: TRBJ2-7
abundance: NA
v_gene: TRBV19

CDR3aa: CASSPRGTGGTYEQYF
CDR3nt: TGTGCCAGCTCTCCCCGGGGGACAGGGGGAACCTACGAGCAGTACTTC
d_gene: TRBD1
j_gene: TRBJ2-7
abundance: NA
v_gene: TRBV18

CDR3aa: CASSREGERNSPLHF
CDR3nt: TGCGCCAGCAGCCGGGAAGGAGAGAGAAATTCACCCCTCCACTTT
d_gene: NA
j_gene: TRBJ1-6
abundance: NA
v_gene: TRBV5-1

CDR3aa: CASSSILSPGGYTF
CDR3nt: TGTGCCAGCAGTTCCATCCTCTCCCCCGGTGGCTACACCTTC
d_gene: NA
j_gene: TRBJ1-2
abundance: NA
v_gene: TRBV27

CDR3aa: CASSAGMGNEQFF
CDR3nt: TGTGCCAGCAGTGCCGGGATGGGCAATGAGCAGTTCTTC
d_gene: NA
j_gene: TRBJ2-1
abundance: few
v_gene: TRBV2

CDR3aa: CASITNPGGRGYTF
CDR3nt: TGTGCCAGTATCACAAACCCAGGGGGTCGCGGCTACACCTTC
d_gene: TRBD1
j_gene: TRBJ1-2
abundance: few
v_gene: TRBV19

CDR3aa: CASSDRTGGANEQFF
CDR3nt: TGTGCCAGTAGTGATCGGACAGGGGGCGCGAATGAGCAGTTCTTC
d_gene: TRBD1
j_gene: TRBJ2-1
abundance: NA
v_gene: TRBV19

CDR3aa: CACQDRERANTEAFF
CDR3nt: TGTGCCTGCCAGGACAGGGAGAGGGCTAACACTGAAGCTTTCTTT
d_gene: TRBD1
j_gene: TRBJ1-1
abundance: once
v_gene: TRBV30

CDR3aa: CASRQGLNYGYTF
CDR3nt: TGTGCCAGCCGACAGGGGCTCAACTATGGCTACACCTTC
d_gene: TRBD1
j_gene: TRBJ1-2
abundance: NA
v_gene: TRBV2

CDR3aa: CASSLTREELFF
CDR3nt: TGTGCCAGCAGCTTAACAAGGGAGGAGCTGTTTTTT
d_gene: NA
j_gene: TRBJ2-2
abundance: NA
v_gene: TRBV7-2

CDR3aa: CASSSGTLYGYTF
CDR3nt: TGTGCCAGCAGTTCAGGGACCCTCTATGGCTACACCTTC
d_gene: NA
j_gene: TRBJ1-2
abundance: few
v_gene: TRBV28

CDR3aa: CASSPHRNTIYF
CDR3nt: TGTGCCAGCAGCCCCCACAGAAACACCATATATTTT
d_gene: NA
j_gene: TRBJ1-3
abundance: once
v_gene: TRBV14

CDR3aa: CASSTGTEIYGYTF
CDR3nt: TGTGCCAGCTCAACCGGGACAGAGATATATGGCTACACCTTC
d_gene: TRBD1
j_gene: TRBJ1-2
abundance: NA
v_gene: TRBV18

CDR3aa: CAWSYTEVEAFF
CDR3nt: TGTGCCTGGAGTTATACAGAAGTTGAAGCTTTCTTT
d_gene: NA
j_gene: TRBJ1-1
abundance: few
v_gene: TRBV30

CDR3aa: CASSQGGRNTEAFF
CDR3nt: TGTGCCAGCAGCCAAGGGGGACGGAACACTGAAGCTTTCTTT
d_gene: NA
j_gene: TRBJ1-1
abundance: NA
v_gene: TRBV4-2

CDR3aa: CASSLGGLSGNTIYF
CDR3nt: TGCGCCAGCAGCTTGGGGGGGCTCTCTGGAAACACCATATATTTT
d_gene: NA
j_gene: TRBJ1-3
abundance: NA
v_gene: TRBV5-1

CDR3aa: CASSLLGGSNQPQHF
CDR3nt: TGTGCCAGCAGCTTATTGGGCGGTAGCAATCAGCCCCAGCATTTT
d_gene: NA
j_gene: TRBJ1-5
abundance: NA
v_gene: TRBV7-9

CDR3aa: CASSSGTSGRGDPYEQYF
CDR3nt: TGTGCCAGCAGCTCCGGGACTAGCGGGAGAGGGGATCCCTACGAGCAGTACTTC
d_gene: TRBD2
j_gene: TRBJ2-7
abundance: few
v_gene: TRBV13

CDR3aa: CASSLYWYEQYF
CDR3nt: TGTGCCAGCAGCTTATACTGGTACGAGCAGTACTTC
d_gene: NA
j_gene: TRBJ2-7
abundance: NA
v_gene: TRBV11-3

CDR3aa: CASSQVRATGSLTEQFF
CDR3nt: TGTGCCAGCAGCCAAGTTCGGGCTACCGGGAGTCTCACTGAGCAGTTCTTC
d_gene: NA
j_gene: TRBJ2-1
abundance: NA
v_gene: TRBV14

CDR3aa: CARSLGGTGGAEQYF
CDR3nt: TGTGCCAGAAGCTTGGGCGGGACAGGGGGCGCCGAGCAGTACTTC
d_gene: TRBD1
j_gene: TRBJ2-7
abundance: once
v_gene: TRBV5-3

CDR3aa: CASSVGGVWVAQETQYF
CDR3nt: TGTGCCAGCAGCGTAGGGGGAGTGTGGGTCGCCCAAGAGACCCAGTACTTC
d_gene: NA
j_gene: TRBJ2-5
abundance: NA
v_gene: TRBV9

CDR3aa: CASSIEPTGATEAFF
CDR3nt: TGTGCCAGTAGTATAGAGCCGACAGGGGCCACTGAAGCTTTCTTT
d_gene: TRBD1
j_gene: TRBJ1-1
abundance: NA
v_gene: TRBV19

CDR3aa: CASSPGQGGDTQYF
CDR3nt: TGTGCCAGCAGCCCCGGACAGGGGGGAGATACGCAGTATTTT
d_gene: TRBD1
j_gene: TRBJ2-3
abundance: NA
v_gene: TRBV7-9

CDR3aa: CASSEARVRARYGYTF
CDR3nt: TGTGCCAGCAGTGAAGCCCGCGTGAGGGCCCGGTATGGCTACACCTTC
d_gene: NA
j_gene: TRBJ1-2
abundance: NA
v_gene: TRBV6-1

CDR3aa: CASSPSSGRATDTQYF
CDR3nt: TGTGCCAGCAGTCCGTCTAGCGGGAGGGCCACAGATACGCAGTATTTT
d_gene: TRBD2
j_gene: TRBJ2-3
abundance: NA
v_gene: TRBV7-2

CDR3aa: CASSSGPLRRELFF
CDR3nt: TGTGCCAGCAGTTCGGGCCCCTTGAGGAGGGAGCTGTTTTTT
d_gene: NA
j_gene: TRBJ2-2
abundance: NA
v_gene: TRBV6-5

CDR3aa: CATGPGQGNYGYTF
CDR3nt: TGTGCCACCGGACCCGGACAGGGAAACTATGGCTACACCTTC
d_gene: TRBD1
j_gene: TRBJ1-2
abundance: NA
v_gene: TRBV19

CDR3aa: CASSYSIQGSAEAFF
CDR3nt: TGTGCCAGCAGTTACTCCATACAGGGTAGTGCTGAAGCTTTCTTT
d_gene: NA
j_gene: TRBJ1-1
abundance: NA
v_gene: TRBV6-5

CDR3aa: CASSKGQGLNTEAFF
CDR3nt: TGTGCCAGTAGTAAAGGACAGGGCCTGAACACTGAAGCTTTCTTT
d_gene: TRBD1
j_gene: TRBJ1-1
abundance: NA
v_gene: TRBV19

CDR3aa: CASSPGQQTYEQYF
CDR3nt: TGTGCCAGTAGTCCGGGACAGCAAACGTACGAGCAGTACTTC
d_gene: TRBD1
j_gene: TRBJ2-7
abundance: NA
v_gene: TRBV19

CDR3aa: CASSLGLGMNTEAFF
CDR3nt: TGCGCCAGCAGCTTGGGTTTAGGTATGAACACTGAAGCTTTCTTT
d_gene: NA
j_gene: TRBJ1-1
abundance: NA
v_gene: TRBV5-1

CDR3aa: CASSPRASGANVLTF
CDR3nt: TGTGCCAGCAGCCCACGGGCTTCTGGGGCCAACGTCCTGACTTTC
d_gene: NA
j_gene: TRBJ2-6
abundance: NA
v_gene: TRBV7-2

CDR3aa: CASSPPLLGNTIYF
CDR3nt: TGTGCCAGCTCACCTCCCCTTCTCGGAAACACCATATATTTT
d_gene: NA
j_gene: TRBJ1-3
abundance: NA
v_gene: TRBV18